This T cell receptor beta chain derives from a study of T cells in pancreatic ductal adenocarcinoma. No neoadjuvant therapy was given to the selected pancreatic ductal adenocarcinoma patients before their surgery. Some clones are missing from TCRdb's copy, which holds only in-frame ones; the method was immunoSEQ multiplex PCR. This sample has about 98,000 clones, with about 95% found just once. Turning to this clone: As yet, its antigen is unknown.

CDR1 SGHNT and CDR2 YYREEE come from the germline V gene (reference sequence). This CDR3 has 12 amino acids. Germline trimming cut 4 bases from V and 14 bases from J; bases unmatched to any gene: 3. Findings and limits, study-wide: Blood had more productive templates and about 8-fold more unique clonotypes than tumor. Comparisons of tumor and blood clonality may show falsely lower tumor diversity. Mean clonality was about 0.11 in tumors and roughly 0.068 in blood, not significantly different.

The receptor's source is a human donor with pancreatic ductal adenocarcinoma. Material for sequencing was PBMCs. The chain recombines TRBV5-4 with TRBJ2-1; 13 nucleotides align to TRBD2. The CDR3 protein is CASSLGTSGEFF. DNA for the CDR3: TGTGCCAGCAGCCTGGGGACTAGCGGGGAGTTCTTC.